The clone carrying this T cell receptor (beta chain) was detected only a few times. The sample belongs to a study of T-cell reconstitution after alpha-beta-depleted transplantation in children. The authors prepared the TCRbeta library with unique molecular identifiers. TCRdb reprocessed the PCR reads with MiXCR, giving one entry per CDR3 protein. The table includes 450,000 to 600,000 distinct CDR3 sequences, around 19% detected once. V was cut by 1 base and J by 1 base, with 11 bases left in between. Germline values: CDR1 SGHRS, CDR2 YFSETQ. The CDR3 is 15 amino acids. The sequenced sample was PBMCs from the stem cell graft donor, obtained from the stem cell graft. The origin of this receptor is a human donor who donated a stem cell graft to a child with acute lymphoblastic leukemia. The genes are TRBV5-1 and TRBJ1-1; D ambiguous. The CDR3 DNA reads as TGCGCCAGCAGCTTGTTCAAACGCTCGAACACTGAAGCTTTCTTT. It is translated as CASSLFKRSNTEAFF.